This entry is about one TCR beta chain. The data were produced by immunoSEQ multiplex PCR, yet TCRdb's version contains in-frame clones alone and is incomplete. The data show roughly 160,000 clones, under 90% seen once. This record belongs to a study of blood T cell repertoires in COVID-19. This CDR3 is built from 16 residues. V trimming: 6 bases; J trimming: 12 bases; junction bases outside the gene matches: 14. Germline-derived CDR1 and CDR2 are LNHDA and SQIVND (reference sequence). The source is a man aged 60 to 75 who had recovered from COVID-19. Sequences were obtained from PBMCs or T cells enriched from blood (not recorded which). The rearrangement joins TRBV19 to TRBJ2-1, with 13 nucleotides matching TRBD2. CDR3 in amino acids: CASRPPGTSGAQAQFF. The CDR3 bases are TGTGCCAGTAGGCCCCCCGGGACTAGCGGGGCGCAAGCGCAGTTCTTC.